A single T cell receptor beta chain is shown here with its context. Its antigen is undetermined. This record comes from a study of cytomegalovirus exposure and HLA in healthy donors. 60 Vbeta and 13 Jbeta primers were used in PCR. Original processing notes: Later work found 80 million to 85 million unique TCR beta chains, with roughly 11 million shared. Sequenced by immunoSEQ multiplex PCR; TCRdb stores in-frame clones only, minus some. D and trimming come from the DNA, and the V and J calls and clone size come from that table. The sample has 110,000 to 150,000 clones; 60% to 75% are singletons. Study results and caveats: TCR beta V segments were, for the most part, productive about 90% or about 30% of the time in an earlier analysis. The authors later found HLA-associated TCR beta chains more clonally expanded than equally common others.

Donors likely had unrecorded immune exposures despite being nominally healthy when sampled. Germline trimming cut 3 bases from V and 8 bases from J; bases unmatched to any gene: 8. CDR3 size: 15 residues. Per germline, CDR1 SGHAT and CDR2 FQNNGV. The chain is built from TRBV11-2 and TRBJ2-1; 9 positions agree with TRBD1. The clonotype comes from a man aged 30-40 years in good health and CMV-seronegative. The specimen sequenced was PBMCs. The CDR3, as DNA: TGTGCCAGCAGCTTTACTCAGGGACAGGGAGATGAGCAGTTCTTC. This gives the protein CASSFTQGQGDEQFF.